What follows are 4 T cell receptor beta chains derived from one specimen sequenced in a study of T cells in Graves' hyperthyroidism and ophthalmopathy. RNA transcripts yielded amplified TCR beta CDR3 regions. The HTBI primer set served for first-round RT-PCR of the TCR CDR3. TCRdb ran MiXCR on the multiplex PCR reads and lists one entry per CDR3 protein. The sample records under 800,000 distinct CDR3 sequences, 14% being singletons. The sample comprised blood. The source is a woman aged 18-30 years with Graves' hyperthyroidism.

There are a few counts of this clonotype. Sequence at one end of the junction differs from germline and may be a read error. The V gene is TRBV11-2, the J gene TRBJ2-1; D is perhaps TRBD1 or TRBD2 (6 bases each). The CDR3 totals 16 residues. Germline V CDR1 and CDR2: SGHAT, FQNNGV. DNA for the CDR3: TGTGCCAGCAGCTTATACTATCTAGGGGGGAACAATGAGCAGCTCTTC. This sequence encodes CASSLYYLGGNNEQLF.

This clonotype came up a few times. The chain uses TRBV24-1 and TRBJ2-5; D not certain. The CDR3 totals 13 residues. Germline CDR1 KGHDR, CDR2 SFDVKD. V was cut by 5 bases and J by 5 bases, with 11 bases left in between. CDR3 bases: TGTGCCACCAGTGGCGCGTTAGGGGAGACCCAGTACTTC. This translates into CATSGALGETQYF.

This clonotype was detected ten times or more. This chain connects TRBV7-9 to TRBJ2-5; no clear D. Germline assignment: CDR1 SEHNR and CDR2 FQNEAQ (reference sequence). The germline V and J ends were trimmed by 3 bases and 2 bases, with 10 bases remaining between them. The CDR3 has 14 residues. CDR3 residues: CASSFYAQQETQYF. As DNA, the CDR3 is TGTGCCAGCAGCTTTTACGCCCAGCAAGAGACCCAGTACTTC.

This clonotype was seen only a few times. V is TRBV20-1 and J is TRBJ1-4; D might be TRBD1 (5 bases). V was clipped by 3 bases and J by 5 bases, with 10 bases between them. Germline CDR1 reads DFQATT; CDR2 reads SNEGSKA (reference sequence). The CDR3 extends over 13 amino acids. DNA of the CDR3: TGCAGTGCTAGCCCAGGGCTCAATGAAAAACTGTTTTTT. Amino acid sequence: CSASPGLNEKLFF.